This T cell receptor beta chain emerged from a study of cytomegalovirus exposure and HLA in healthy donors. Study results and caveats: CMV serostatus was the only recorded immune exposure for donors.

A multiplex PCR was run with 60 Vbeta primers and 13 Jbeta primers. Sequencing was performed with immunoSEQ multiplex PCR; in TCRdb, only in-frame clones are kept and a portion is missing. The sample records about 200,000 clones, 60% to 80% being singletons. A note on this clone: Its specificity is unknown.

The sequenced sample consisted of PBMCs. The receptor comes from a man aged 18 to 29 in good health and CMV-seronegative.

CDR3 DNA sequence: TGCGCCAGCAGCTTGACGGACAGGGCTGGGGCCAACGTCCTGACTTTC. This translates into CASSLTDRAGANVLTF. The J gene is TRBJ2-6, the V gene TRBV5-1; the match to TRBD1 covers 8 bases. CDR1 SGHRS and CDR2 YFSETQ come from the germline V gene. The ends lost 1 base at V and 2 bases at J; junction bases unmatched: 2. The CDR3 totals 16 residues.